This TCR beta chain is from a study of tumor-infiltrating lymphocytes in oesophageal squamous cell carcinoma. TCRdb re-called the PCR reads with MiXCR, one entry per CDR3 protein. The sample yields over 14,000 distinct CDR3 sequences, more than 50% seen once. Deletions cut 10 bases from V and 2 bases from J, with 11 bases between. CDR3 length equals 13 residues. Germline V gene lookup returns CDR1 LNHDA and CDR2 SQIVND (reference sequence). The TCR comes from a male donor with esophageal squamous cell carcinoma. The V call is TRBV19, the J call TRBJ2-2, with D perhaps matching TRBD1 (6 bases). Specimen: esophageal tumor tissue. CDR3 coding DNA: TGTGCCACCCCGGACAGAAACACCGGGGAGCTGTTTTTT. It yields the protein CATPDRNTGELFF.